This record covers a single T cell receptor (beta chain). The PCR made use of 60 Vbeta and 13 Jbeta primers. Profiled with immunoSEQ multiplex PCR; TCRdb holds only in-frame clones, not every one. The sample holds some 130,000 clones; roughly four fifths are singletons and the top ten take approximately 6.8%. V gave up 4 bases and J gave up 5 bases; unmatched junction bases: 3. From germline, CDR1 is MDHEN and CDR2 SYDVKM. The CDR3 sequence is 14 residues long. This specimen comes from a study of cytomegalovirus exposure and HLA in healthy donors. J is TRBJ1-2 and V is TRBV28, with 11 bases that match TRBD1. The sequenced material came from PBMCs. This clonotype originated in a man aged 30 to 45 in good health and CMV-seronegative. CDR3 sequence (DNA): TGTGCCAGCAGTTACGGACAGGGGGCTTATGGCTACACCTTC. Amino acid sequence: CASSYGQGAYGYTF.